Sequencing of this T cell receptor beta chain was carried out in a study of healthy donors' naive CD4 and CD8 T cells. Study-level findings and limits: Most V and J genes were reportedly biased between naive CD4+ and CD8+ cells. About 13% of CD4/CD8 propensity variance appeared explained by V, J and CDR3 charge.

A remark on this clonotype: Its cognate antigen is unknown.

Naive T cells were sorted: CD4+CD8-CD45RO-CD45RA+ for CD4+, CD8+CD4-CD45RA+CD27bright for CD8+. This CDR3 comprises 13 residues. Germline loops: CDR1 GTSNPN, CDR2 SVGIG (reference sequence). With V trimmed by 1 base and J by 5 bases, 2 bases remained unmatched. Starting from about 0.55 ug of total RNA, TCR libraries were made with linear amplification. TCRdb redid the calling of the reads with MiXCR, one entry per CDR3 protein. The table records approximately 180,000 distinct CDR3 sequences, around 80% of them present only once. Sequenced sample: naive CD4+ and CD8+ T cells sorted from blood, pooled from several donors. V and J are TRBV30 and TRBJ2-1, with 7 bases aligning to TRBD2. This receptor was identified in a pool of human donors in good health; the sample pools cells from several healthy donors. CDR3 residues: CAWSALADNEQFF. The CDR3 DNA reads as TGTGCCTGGAGTGCCCTAGCGGACAATGAGCAGTTCTTC.